Listed below are T cell receptor beta chains from one sample, sequenced in a study of T cell clones after liver transplantation. Measured with immunoSEQ multiplex PCR; TCRdb has only the in-frame clones, and not every one. The table lists roughly 97,000 clones, around 86% of them singletons. This material consisted of CD4+ T cells from blood, taken before liver transplant. All receptors come from a human donor who received a liver transplant. Both conserved end residues are part of each CDR3. A D gene is named only where the DNA matches it firmly.

>TRBJ1-2|-|TRBV6-4
CASSDSRVPQLLTF
>TRBJ2-1|-|TRBV5-1
CASSLVGETYNEQFF
>TRBJ2-7|TRBD1|TRBV11-2
CASSPDRVAYEQYF
>TRBJ2-1|-|TRBV30
CAWSVKGYYNEQFF
>TRBJ1-6|-|TRBV11-2
CASSLGSSPLHF
>TRBJ1-1|-|TRBV29-1
CSVDPRREAFF
>TRBJ1-5|-|TRBV5-5
CASSLRGPGQPQHF
>TRBJ1-5|-|TRBV30
CAWSVRQGVNQPQHF
>TRBJ2-1|TRBD2|TRBV9
CASDTSGGSEQFF
>TRBJ1-2|-|TRBV18
CASSEAVSSASFGYTF
>TRBJ1-6|TRBD1|TRBV29-1
CSVGTGGGSPLHF
>TRBJ1-1|-|TRBV6-1
CASKVRIGNTEAFF
>TRBJ2-3|TRBD2|TRBV6-5
CASSALAASTDTQYF
>TRBJ1-1|-|TRBV5-4
CASSLGGMVDTEAFF
>TRBJ2-3|TRBD2|TRBV7-3
CASSLTSGTTDTQYF
>TRBJ1-1|-|TRBV7-2
CASSLDLGTATAFF
>TRBJ1-1|-|TRBV7-2
CASSTTHGGALGTEAFF
>TRBJ2-1|-|TRBV18
CASSPIRDNEQFF
>TRBJ1-2|-|TRBV19
CASSENLIGGYTF
>TRBJ1-2|TRBD1|TRBV5-5
CASSSRDSGYTF
>TRBJ2-6|-|TRBV9
CASSVGGVLSGANVLTF
>TRBJ1-1|-|TRBV2
CASSGELNTEAFF
>TRBJ1-4|TRBD1|TRBV12-5
CASGLAVGTAEEKLFF
>TRBJ1-1|TRBD1|TRBV7-3
CASSLKGQGAAEAFF
>TRBJ2-5|TRBD2|TRBV6-6
CASSPEARGVAQYF
>TRBJ2-7|TRBD1|TRBV5-1
CASSGGTGLGYEQYF
>TRBJ2-5|-|TRBV9
CASSVGVGAETQYF
>TRBJ2-6|-|TRBV5-6
CASREDREGSGANVLTF
>TRBJ2-7|-|TRBV5-4
CASSYGQRVYEQYF
>TRBJ2-3|TRBD2|TRBV4-1
CASSQDWLAGASSTDTQYF
>TRBJ1-4|TRBD1|TRBV5-1
CASSQTGGNEKLFF